This T cell receptor (beta chain) was observed in a study of blood T cell repertoires in COVID-19. Overall study context: The origin of the acute and convalescent COVID-19 samples was the United States, Italy and Spain. In each case, the material was cDNA or gDNA derived from T cells, B-cell-depleted T cells, or PBMCs.

V dropped 3 bases and J dropped 5; count of bases not matched to a gene: 11. Germline CDR1 and CDR2: KGHSH and LQKENI. The length of the CDR3 is 16 residues. Some clones are missing from TCRdb's copy, which holds only in-frame ones; the method was immunoSEQ multiplex PCR. This table has 200,000 to 250,000 clones, 88% appearing once. V usage is TRBV18 and J usage is TRBJ2-5; 8 nucleotides agree with TRBD2. Sequenced: peripheral blood. The receptor was derived from a woman aged 60-75 years with acute or convalescent COVID-19. The CDR3: CASSPFRAGGQETQYF. Written as DNA, the CDR3 is TGTGCCAGCTCACCCTTCCGGGCGGGGGGTCAGGAGACCCAGTACTTC.